These 16 T cell receptor beta chains came from one sample sequenced in a study of metastatic and nonmetastatic thyroid tumors. Patients had received no treatment of any kind before thyroid surgery. Through MiXCR, TCRdb re-clonotyped the PCR reads. There are several thousand clones in the sample; 14% to 15% occur only once, and around 5.7% lies in the top ten. The material sequenced was blood. These receptor sequences come from a female donor with papillary thyroid cancer or a benign thyroid nodule (not recorded which). Some clones in this sample may be carry-over from other donors' samples.

The gene calls are TRBV28 and TRBJ1-5; no clear D gene. The CDR3 extends over 14 amino acids. Trimming took off 7 bases at V and 3 bases at J, with 13 bases between the two ends. Germline V gene lookup returns CDR1 MDHEN and CDR2 SYDVKM. CDR3 protein: CASTQGFFNQPQHF. For the CDR3, the DNA is TGTGCCAGCACTCAAGGGTTTTTCAATCAGCCCCAGCATTTT.

This clone was detected ten times or more. The V and J genes are TRBV3-1 and TRBJ2-3; a possible D gene is TRBD2 (5 bases). Per the germline V gene, CDR1 is LGHDT and CDR2 is YNNKEL (reference sequence). V lost 6 bases to trimming and J lost 0 bases, with 10 bases between them. This CDR3 has 14 amino acids. The CDR3: CASRDFGSTDTQYF. The CDR3 DNA sequence: TGTGCCAGCAGGGACTTCGGAAGCACAGATACGCAGTATTTT.

This clone was counted between two and nine times. A single base separates this from a much larger clone, so it may be a read error. The rearrangement links TRBV29-1 to TRBJ1-1; a possible D gene is TRBD1 (5 bases). The CDR3 runs to 11 residues. Germline loops: CDR1 SQVTM, CDR2 ANQGSEA. Trimming left V 1 base short and J 10 bases short, with 10 bases between. CDR3 in amino acids: CSVEVGDVAFF. The CDR3 DNA reads TGCAGCGTTGAAGTCGGGGACGTAGCTTTCTTT.

This clone was seen only a few times. Germline is not matched at one junction end, which may reflect a read error. This chain connects TRBV27 to TRBJ2-2, with D possibly TRBD2 on 6 matching bases. Germline-derived CDR1 and CDR2 are MNHEY and SMNVEV (reference sequence). This CDR3 contains 15 residues. The CDR3 loop is CVSSLGGNTTGELFF. The CDR3 DNA is TGTGTCAGCAGTTTAGGCGGGAATACCACCGGGGAGCTGTTTTTT.

This clone was recorded at least ten times. The rearrangement uses TRBV2 and TRBJ2-2, with D perhaps matching TRBD1 or TRBD2 (6 bases each). The CDR3 has 16 residues. Trimming removed 5 bases from V and 4 bases from J, with 17 bases in between. CDR1 is SNHLY and CDR2 is FYNNEI in the germline V gene. The DNA for the CDR3 is TGTGCCAGCAGTCCTACAGGGAGGCGAAGCACCGGGGAGCTGTTTTTT. Translating gives CASSPTGRRSTGELFF.

There are many counts of this clone. This may arise from a read error, as a much more abundant clone is one base away. This chain joins TRBV25-1 and TRBJ2-1; 7 bases are shared with TRBD2. Per germline, CDR1 MGHDK and CDR2 SYGVNS. This CDR3 is built from 13 residues. After removal of 6 bases from V and 6 bases from J, the junction contained 5 bases not matched to a gene. The CDR3 nucleotides read TGTGCCAGCAGGACTGGCGGGAGCAATGAGCAGTTCTTC. Its translation: CASRTGGSNEQFF.

In its sample, this clone is medium-sized. This chain connects TRBV10-2 to TRBJ2-1; maybe TRBD2 (5 bases). V was cut by 3 bases and J by 5 bases, with 14 bases left in between. Per the germline V gene, CDR1 is WSHSY and CDR2 is SAAADI. The CDR3 runs 15 residues. The CDR3 loop reads CASSDQRILDNEQFF. The CDR3 DNA is TGCGCCAGCAGTGACCAGCGGATACTAGACAATGAGCAGTTCTTC.

This clone qualifies as medium-sized. V is TRBV20-1 and J is TRBJ1-6, with a tentative D call TRBD1 (6 bases). This CDR3 has 13 residues. V gave up 1 base and J gave up 7 bases, with 8 bases separating them. Germline values: CDR1 DFQATT, CDR2 SNEGSKA (reference sequence). The CDR3 region has the DNA TGCAGTGCTAGAGGCACAGGGAATTCACCCCTCCACTTT. Translated, it gives CSARGTGNSPLHF.

Sample share makes this clone medium-sized. The chain employs TRBV6-1 and TRBJ2-5, with D possibly matching TRBD1 (5 bases). The CDR3 has 13 residues. V lost 7 bases and J lost 4, with 13 bases in between. CDR1 is MNHNS, CDR2 SASEGT, per germline. The CDR3 protein is CASKPRGIETQYF. CDR3 DNA sequence: TGTGCCAGCAAACCAAGGGGTATAGAGACCCAGTACTTC.

This clone was seen repeatedly, ten times or more. The chain has TRBV11-1 and TRBJ1-1; TRBD1 matches 8 bases. Germline V lookup: CDR1 SGHAT, CDR2 FQDESV (reference sequence). This CDR3 is built from 16 residues. Trimming at V came to 3 bases and at J to 5 bases, leaving 11 bases not matched to a gene. The CDR3 DNA follows: TGTGCCAGCAGCTTGAGGACAGGGTTTATGGTAACTGAAGCTTTCTTT. It specifies CASSLRTGFMVTEAFF.

This chain uses TRBV5-1 with TRBJ1-1; D is unresolved. V lost 6 bases and J lost 1, with 4 bases in between. The CDR3 has 11 residues. Germline V gene data show CDR1 as SGHRS and CDR2 as YFSETQ. For the CDR3, the DNA is TGCGCCAGCAAGGAGAACACTGAAGCTTTCTTT. Amino acids: CASKENTEAFF.

The CDR3 DNA reads TGTGCCAGCAGCTTTTCCGGGGGAGGAGAGACCCAGTACTTC. Translating gives CASSFSGGGETQYF. V usage is TRBV11-2 and J usage is TRBJ2-5, with a tentative D call TRBD2 (6 bases). Deletions cut 3 bases from V and 4 bases from J, with 12 bases between. The CDR3 is made up of 14 amino acids. In germline, CDR1 is SGHAT, CDR2 FQNNGV.

This clone is labeled as medium-sized. The chain combines TRBV6-1 with TRBJ1-3; D is possibly TRBD1 (5 bases). The germline V gene has CDR1 MNHNS and CDR2 SASEGT. The length of the CDR3 is 14 residues. The V end lost 8 bases, the J end lost 0 bases, and 11 bases lay between the germline ends. The CDR3 DNA follows: TGTGCCAGCTGGAGGGGCTCCTCTGGAAACACCATATATTTT. It translates to CASWRGSSGNTIYF.

The chain joins TRBV7-6 to TRBJ2-7; 12 bases map to TRBD1. V was pared by 2 bases and J by 6 bases, with 8 bases of the junction left unmatched. Germline V CDR1 and CDR2: SGHVS, FNYEAQ. The CDR3 runs to 16 residues. The CDR3 DNA sequence: TGTGCCAGCAGCTTACCTCCCGGGACAGGGGGCACCGAGCAGTACTTC. This gives the protein CASSLPPGTGGTEQYF.

This clone was observed at least ten times. The chain joins TRBV5-5 to TRBJ1-1; D perhaps matches TRBD1 (5 bases). The ends were cut back, 5 bases at V and 0 bases at J, with 11 bases in the middle. Per germline, CDR1 SGHKS and CDR2 YYEKEE (reference sequence). The CDR3 extends over 14 amino acids. The CDR3 sequence is CASRGGNMNTEAFF. The CDR3 nucleotides read TGTGCCAGCAGGGGGGGGAACATGAACACTGAAGCTTTCTTT.

At least ten counts were recorded for this clone. The chain recombines TRBV12-3 or TRBV12-4 with TRBJ2-7; perhaps D is TRBD1 or TRBD2 (5 bases each). Trimming removed 3 bases at V and 6 bases at J, with 9 bases between. The CDR3 spans 12 residues. CDR3 nucleotides: TGTGCCAGCAGTTTTTGGGGGAGCGAGCAGTACTTC. It codes for CASSFWGSEQYF.